One T cell receptor beta chain is described in this entry. Random hexamers were used to reverse transcribe the RNA input (roughly 0.5 to 1 ug). Amplification of the TCR beta CDR3 was carried out by immunoSEQ multiplex PCR, which spanned a total of 54 Vbeta and 13 Jbeta segments. Each CDR3 protein is one row after TCRdb ran MiXCR on the immunoSEQ multiplex PCR reads. The data show a few hundred thousand distinct CDR3 sequences, about 93% seen once. The data were taken from a study of CD8 T cells in Susac syndrome. The CDR3 contains 11 residues. Looked up from germline, CDR1 is MNHEY and CDR2 is SVGAGI. The ends were cut back, 9 bases at V and 9 bases at J, with 13 bases in the middle. TCR beta from blood CD8+ and CD4+ T cells was sequenced. TEMRA cells were enriched by FACS, and CD4+ and CD8+ T cells were negatively isolated.

Sequenced material: CD8+ T cells from PBMCs. This receptor was taken from a human donor with multiple sclerosis. The chain combines TRBV6-5 with TRBJ2-3; a weak D match, TRBD1 (6 bases). The CDR3 spells CASHYRETQYF. The CDR3 nucleotides read TGTGCCAGTCACTACAGGGAGACGCAGTATTTT.